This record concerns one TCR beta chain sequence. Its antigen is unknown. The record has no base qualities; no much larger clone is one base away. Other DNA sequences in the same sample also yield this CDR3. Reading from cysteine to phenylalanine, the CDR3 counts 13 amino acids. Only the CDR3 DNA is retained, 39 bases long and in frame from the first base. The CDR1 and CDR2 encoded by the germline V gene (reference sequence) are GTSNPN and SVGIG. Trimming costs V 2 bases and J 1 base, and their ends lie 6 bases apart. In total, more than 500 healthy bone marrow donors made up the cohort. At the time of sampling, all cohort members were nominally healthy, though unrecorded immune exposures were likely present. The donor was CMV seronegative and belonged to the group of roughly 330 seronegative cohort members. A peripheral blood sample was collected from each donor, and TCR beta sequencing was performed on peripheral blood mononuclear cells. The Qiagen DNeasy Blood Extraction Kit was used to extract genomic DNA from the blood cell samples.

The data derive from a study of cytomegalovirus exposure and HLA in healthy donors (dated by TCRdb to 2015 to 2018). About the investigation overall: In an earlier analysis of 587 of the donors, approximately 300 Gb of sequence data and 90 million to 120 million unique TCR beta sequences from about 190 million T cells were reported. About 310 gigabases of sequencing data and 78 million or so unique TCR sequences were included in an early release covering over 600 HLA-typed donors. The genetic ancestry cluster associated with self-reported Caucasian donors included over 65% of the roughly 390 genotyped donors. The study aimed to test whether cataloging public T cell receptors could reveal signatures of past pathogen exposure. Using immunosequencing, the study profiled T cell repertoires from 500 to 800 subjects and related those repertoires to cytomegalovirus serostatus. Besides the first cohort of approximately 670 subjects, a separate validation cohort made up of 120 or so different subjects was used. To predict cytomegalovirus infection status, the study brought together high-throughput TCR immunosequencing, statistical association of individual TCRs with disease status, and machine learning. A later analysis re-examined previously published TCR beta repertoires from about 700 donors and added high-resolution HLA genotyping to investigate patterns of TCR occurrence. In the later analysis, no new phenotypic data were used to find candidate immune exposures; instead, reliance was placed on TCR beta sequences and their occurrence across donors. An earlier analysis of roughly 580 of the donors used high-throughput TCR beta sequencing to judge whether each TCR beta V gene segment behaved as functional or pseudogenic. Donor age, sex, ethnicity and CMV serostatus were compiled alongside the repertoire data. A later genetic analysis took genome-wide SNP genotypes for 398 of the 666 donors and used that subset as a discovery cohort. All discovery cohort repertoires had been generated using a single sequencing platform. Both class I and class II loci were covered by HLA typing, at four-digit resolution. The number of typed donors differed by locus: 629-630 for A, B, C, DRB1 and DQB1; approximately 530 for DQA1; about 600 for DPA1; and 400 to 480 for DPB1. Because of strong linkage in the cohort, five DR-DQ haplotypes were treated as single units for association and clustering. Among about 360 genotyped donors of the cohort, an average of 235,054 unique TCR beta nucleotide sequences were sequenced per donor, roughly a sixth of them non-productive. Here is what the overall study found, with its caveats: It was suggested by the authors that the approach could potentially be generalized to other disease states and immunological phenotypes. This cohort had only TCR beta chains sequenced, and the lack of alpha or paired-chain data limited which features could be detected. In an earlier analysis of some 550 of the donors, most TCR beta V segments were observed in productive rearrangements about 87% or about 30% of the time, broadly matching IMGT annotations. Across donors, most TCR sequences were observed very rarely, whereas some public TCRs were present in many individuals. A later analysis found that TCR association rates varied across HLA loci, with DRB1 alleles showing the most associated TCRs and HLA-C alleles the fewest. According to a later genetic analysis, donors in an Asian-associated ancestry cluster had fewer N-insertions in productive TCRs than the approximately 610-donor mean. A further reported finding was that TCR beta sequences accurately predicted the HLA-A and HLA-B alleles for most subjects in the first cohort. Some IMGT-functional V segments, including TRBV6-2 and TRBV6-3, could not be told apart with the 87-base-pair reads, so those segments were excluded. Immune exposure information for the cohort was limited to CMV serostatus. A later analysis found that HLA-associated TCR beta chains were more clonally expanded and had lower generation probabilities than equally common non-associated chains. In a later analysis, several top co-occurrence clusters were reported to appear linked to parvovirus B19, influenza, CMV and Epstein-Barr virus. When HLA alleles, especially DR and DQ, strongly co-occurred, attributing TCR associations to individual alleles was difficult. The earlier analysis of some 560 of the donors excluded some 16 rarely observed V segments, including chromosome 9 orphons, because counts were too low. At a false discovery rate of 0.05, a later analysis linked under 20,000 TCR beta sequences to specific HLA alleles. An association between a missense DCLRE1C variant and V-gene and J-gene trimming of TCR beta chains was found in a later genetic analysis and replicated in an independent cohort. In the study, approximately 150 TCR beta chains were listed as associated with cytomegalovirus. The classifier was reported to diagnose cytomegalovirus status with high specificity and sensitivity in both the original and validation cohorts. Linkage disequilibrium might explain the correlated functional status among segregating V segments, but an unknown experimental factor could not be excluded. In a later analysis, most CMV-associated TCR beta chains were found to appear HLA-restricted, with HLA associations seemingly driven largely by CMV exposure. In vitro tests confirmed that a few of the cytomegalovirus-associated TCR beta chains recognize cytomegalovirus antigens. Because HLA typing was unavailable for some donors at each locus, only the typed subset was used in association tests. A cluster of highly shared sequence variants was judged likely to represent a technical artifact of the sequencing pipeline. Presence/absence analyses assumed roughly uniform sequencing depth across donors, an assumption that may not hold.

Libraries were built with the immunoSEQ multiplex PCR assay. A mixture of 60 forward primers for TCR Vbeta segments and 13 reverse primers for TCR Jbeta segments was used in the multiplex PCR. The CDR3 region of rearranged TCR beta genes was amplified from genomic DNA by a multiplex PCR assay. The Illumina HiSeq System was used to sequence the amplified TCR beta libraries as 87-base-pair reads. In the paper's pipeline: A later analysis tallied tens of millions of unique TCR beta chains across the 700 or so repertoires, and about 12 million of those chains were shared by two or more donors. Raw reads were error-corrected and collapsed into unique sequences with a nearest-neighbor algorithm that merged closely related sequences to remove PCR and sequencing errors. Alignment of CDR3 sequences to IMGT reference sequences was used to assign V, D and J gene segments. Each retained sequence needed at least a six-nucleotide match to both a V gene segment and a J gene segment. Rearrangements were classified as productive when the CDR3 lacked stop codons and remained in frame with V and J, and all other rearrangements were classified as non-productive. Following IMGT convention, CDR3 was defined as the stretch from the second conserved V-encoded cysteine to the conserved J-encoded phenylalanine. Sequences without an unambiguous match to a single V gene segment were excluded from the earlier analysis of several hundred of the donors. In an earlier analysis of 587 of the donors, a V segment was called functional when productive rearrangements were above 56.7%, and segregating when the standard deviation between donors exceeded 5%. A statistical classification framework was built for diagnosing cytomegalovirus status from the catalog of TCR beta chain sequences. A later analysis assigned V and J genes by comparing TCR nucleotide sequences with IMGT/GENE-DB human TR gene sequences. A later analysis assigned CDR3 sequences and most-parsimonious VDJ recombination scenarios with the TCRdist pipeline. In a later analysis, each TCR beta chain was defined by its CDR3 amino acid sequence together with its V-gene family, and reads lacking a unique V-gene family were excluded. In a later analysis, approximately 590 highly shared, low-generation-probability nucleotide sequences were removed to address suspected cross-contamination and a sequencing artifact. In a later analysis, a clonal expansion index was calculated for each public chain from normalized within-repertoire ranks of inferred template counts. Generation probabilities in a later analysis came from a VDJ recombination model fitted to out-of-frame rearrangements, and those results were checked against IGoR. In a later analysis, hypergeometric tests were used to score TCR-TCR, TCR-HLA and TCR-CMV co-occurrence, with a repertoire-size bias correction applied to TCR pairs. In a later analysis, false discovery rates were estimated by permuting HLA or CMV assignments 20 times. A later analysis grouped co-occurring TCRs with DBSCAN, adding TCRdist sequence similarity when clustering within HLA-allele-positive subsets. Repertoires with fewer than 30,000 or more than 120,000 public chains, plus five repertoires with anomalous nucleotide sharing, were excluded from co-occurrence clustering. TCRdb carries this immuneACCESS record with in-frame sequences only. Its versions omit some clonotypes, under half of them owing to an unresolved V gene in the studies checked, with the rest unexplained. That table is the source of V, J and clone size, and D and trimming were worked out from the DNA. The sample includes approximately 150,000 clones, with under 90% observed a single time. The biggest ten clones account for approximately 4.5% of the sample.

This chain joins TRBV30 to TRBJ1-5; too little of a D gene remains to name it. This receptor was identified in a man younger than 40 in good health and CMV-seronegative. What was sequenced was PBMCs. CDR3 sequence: CAWSTGSNQPQHF. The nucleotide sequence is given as TGTGCCTGGAGTACGGGGAGCAATCAGCCCCAGCATTTT.